These 26 T cell receptor beta chains were sequenced from one sample in a study of shared clonotypes between healthy human individuals. Sequencing was performed with immunoSEQ multiplex PCR; in TCRdb, only in-frame clones are kept and a portion is missing. The data contain around 2.1 million clones, almost 96% of them singletons. The sample consisted of naive CD4+ T cells sorted from blood. Subset noted: CD45RA+ positively selected. The receptors shown here come from a man between 18 and 35 years old in good health.

The gene calls are TRBV19 and TRBJ2-3; possible D gene TRBD1, 5 bases. The ends were cut back, 7 bases at V and 2 bases at J, with 16 bases in the middle. There are 15 residues in the CDR3. Germline CDR1 is LNHDA and CDR2 is SQIVND (reference sequence). This CDR3 reads CASKGQPQVTDTQYF. The CDR3 DNA sequence: TGTGCCAGTAAGGGGCAGCCCCAAGTCACAGATACGCAGTATTTT.

V is TRBV18 and J is TRBJ2-5; D gene ambiguous. Trimming shortened V by 3 bases and J by 1 base, and 9 bases separated the two germline ends. This CDR3 is built from 14 residues. Germline V gene sequence: CDR1 KGHSH, CDR2 LQKENI. CDR3 DNA: TGTGCCAGCTCACCTAGAAACATCCAAGAGACCCAGTACTTC. Protein: CASSPRNIQETQYF.

The V call is TRBV5-4, the J call TRBJ2-3; 9 bases map to TRBD2. The CDR3 runs 16 residues. The V gene end was trimmed by 0 bases and the J gene end by 4 bases; junction bases not matched to a gene: 6. CDR1 and CDR2 from the germline V gene are SGHNT and YYREEE (reference sequence). CDR3 coding DNA: TGTGCCAGCAGCTTGGACTTGGGACTAGCCCCAGATACGCAGTATTTT. As protein: CASSLDLGLAPDTQYF.

The chain employs TRBV6-5 and TRBJ1-2; D uncertain. This CDR3 region has 15 residues. Germline assignment: CDR1 MNHEY and CDR2 SVGAGI. Deletions cut 5 bases from V and 2 bases from J, with 15 bases between. CDR3 DNA sequence: TGTGCCAGCAGTACTCCTGGCATCGGGAACTATGGCTACACCTTC. Its translation: CASSTPGIGNYGYTF.

To note about this clone: Other nucleotide sequences from this sample produce the same CDR3. The V gene is TRBV29-1, the J gene TRBJ2-1; 10 nucleotides align to TRBD2. The junction had 8 bases not matched to a gene; V was cut back by 6 bases and J by 9 bases. Germline assignment: CDR1 SQVTM and CDR2 ANQGSEA. This CDR3 spans 13 amino acids. Here the CDR3 reads CSVASGRAGEQFF. The CDR3 DNA sequence: TGCAGCGTCGCAAGCGGGAGGGCCGGTGAGCAGTTCTTC.

The chain has TRBV5-6 and TRBJ2-7; 7 bases agree with TRBD1. This CDR3 spans 14 amino acids. Germline CDR1 and CDR2: SGHDT and YYEEEE. The ends lost 4 bases at V and 4 bases at J; junction bases unmatched: 8. The CDR3 nucleotides are TGTGCCAGCAGCCGGAGACAGGGCAGGTACGAGCAGTACTTC. Protein sequence: CASSRRQGRYEQYF.

This chain joins TRBV19 and TRBJ1-1; D ambiguous. The germline CDR1 and CDR2 sequences are LNHDA and SQIVND (reference sequence). The CDR3 runs to 14 residues. V was trimmed by 3 bases and J by 0 bases, leaving 8 bases between them. In DNA, the CDR3 is TGTGCCAGTAGTATGGTCAGGATGAACACTGAAGCTTTCTTT. It is translated as CASSMVRMNTEAFF.

The V call is TRBV20-1, the J call TRBJ1-1, with unresolved D. Deletions cut 7 bases from V and 9 bases from J, with 12 bases between. The CDR3 has 10 amino acids. Germline V CDR1 and CDR2: DFQATT, SNEGSKA (reference sequence). Here the CDR3 reads CSVNNIKAFF. In nucleotides, the CDR3 is TGCAGTGTTAATAACATCAAAGCTTTCTTT.

The chain carries TRBV6-1 and TRBJ1-2, with 8 positions matching TRBD1. V gave up 2 bases and J gave up 3 bases; unmatched junction bases: 5. There are 15 residues in the CDR3. CDR1 is MNHNS, CDR2 SASEGT, per germline. Here the CDR3 DNA reads TGTGCCAGCAGTGAACCTCACAGGGGGGACTATGGCTACACCTTC. Its protein is CASSEPHRGDYGYTF.

The chain recombines TRBV19 with TRBJ1-2; possibly TRBD1 for D (6 bases). Per germline, CDR1 LNHDA and CDR2 SQIVND (reference sequence). Trimming shortened V by 6 bases and J by 2 bases, and 13 bases separated the two germline ends. The CDR3 covers 14 residues. The CDR3 DNA is TGTGCCAGTAGGGCGGCGGGGGGCAACTATGGCTACACCTTC. The encoded protein is CASRAAGGNYGYTF.

In the case of this clone: Distinct nucleotide sequences in the sample also encode this CDR3. The gene calls are TRBV5-1 and TRBJ2-7, with D possibly TRBD1 on 5 matching bases. V dropped 0 bases and J dropped 0 bases, with 10 bases sitting between them. This CDR3 region has 15 residues. Germline CDR1 SGHRS, CDR2 YFSETQ. CDR3 sequence: CASSLGGTSSYEQYF. The CDR3 nucleotides are TGCGCCAGCAGCTTGGGGGGCACCAGCTCCTACGAGCAGTACTTC.

Of note for this clone: The same CDR3 is also encoded by other DNA sequences in this sample. The gene calls are TRBV10-3 and TRBJ2-7; perhaps D is TRBD1 or TRBD2 (5 bases each). The V end lost 3 bases, the J end lost 2 bases, and 8 bases lay between the germline ends. Germline CDR1 is ENHRY and CDR2 is SYGVKD. This CDR3 has 13 amino acids. Here the CDR3 reads CAISEGETYEQYF. CDR3 coding DNA: TGTGCCATCAGTGAAGGGGAGACCTACGAGCAGTACTTC.

V usage is TRBV5-4 and J usage is TRBJ2-5; a weak D match, TRBD2 (5 bases). The CDR3 covers 14 residues. The V end lost 3 bases, the J end lost 2 bases, and 11 bases lay between the germline ends. Germline CDR1 SGHNT, CDR2 YYREEE (reference sequence). This CDR3 is CASSSRDLQETQYF. The CDR3 coding sequence is TGTGCCAGCAGCTCCCGGGATCTACAAGAGACCCAGTACTTC.

The chain joins TRBV2 to TRBJ1-2; 7 nucleotides line up with TRBD1. CDR1 and CDR2 (germline): SNHLY, FYNNEI. This CDR3 is built from 13 residues. With V trimmed by 5 bases and J by 2 bases, 2 bases remained unmatched. The CDR3 DNA reads TGTGCCAGCAGTATGGGACAGAACTATGGCTACACCTTC. It specifies CASSMGQNYGYTF.

CDR3 nucleotides: TGTGCCAGCAGCCGATCAGGGGGAACGGGTTATAATTCACCCCTCCACTTT. It yields the protein CASSRSGGTGYNSPLHF. The chain couples TRBV11-2 to TRBJ1-6, with 7 bases that match TRBD1. Trimming removed 5 bases from V and 4 bases from J; junction bases left unmatched: 11. The CDR3 consists of 17 residues. The germline V gene has CDR1 SGHAT and CDR2 FQNNGV.

As to this clone: Other DNA variants within this sample encode the same CDR3. The rearrangement links TRBV10-1 to TRBJ2-1, with TRBD2 identical over 10 bases. CDR1 WNHNN and CDR2 SYGVQD come from the germline V gene (reference sequence). The ends lost 5 bases at V and 2 bases at J; junction bases unmatched: 3. The CDR3 length is 15 residues. The CDR3 sequence: CASSSSGGAYNEQFF. The CDR3 bases are TGCGCCAGCAGTTCTAGCGGGGGTGCCTACAATGAGCAGTTCTTC.

CDR3 sequence reads: CASIPAGSSEKLFF. The CDR3 bases are TGTGCCAGCATCCCAGCAGGTTCTTCTGAAAAACTGTTTTTT. The chain uses TRBV28 and TRBJ1-4; D uncertain. From germline, CDR1 is MDHEN and CDR2 SYDVKM. The CDR3 has 14 residues. Trimming removed 7 bases from V and 7 bases from J, with 16 bases in between.

J is TRBJ1-1 and V is TRBV6-5; 7 bases fit TRBD1. V trimming: 4 bases; J trimming: 1 base; junction bases outside the gene matches: 6. Germline V gives CDR1 MNHEY, CDR2 SVGAGI. The length of the CDR3 is 15 residues. The CDR3 DNA reads as TGTGCCAGCAGTTCCGGACAGGTCAGGAACACTGAAGCTTTCTTT. Translating it yields CASSSGQVRNTEAFF.

The chain is built from TRBV9 and TRBJ1-4, with TRBD1 matching 7 bases. V gave up 0 bases and J gave up 8 bases; unmatched junction bases: 7. The CDR3 runs 15 residues. CDR1 and CDR2 (germline): SGDLS, YYNGEE. The CDR3 reads CASSVVGRGDEKLFF. The DNA of the CDR3 is TGTGCCAGCAGCGTAGTTGGCAGGGGGGACGAAAAACTGTTTTTT.

This sequence joins TRBV9 and TRBJ2-7; TRBD1 matches at 10 bases. This CDR3 contains 15 residues. Looked up from germline, CDR1 is SGDLS and CDR2 is YYNGEE. V shed 3 bases and J 3 bases; nucleotides not matched to a gene: 6. The CDR3 protein is CASSAGTGALYEQYF. The DNA of the CDR3 is TGTGCCAGCAGCGCCGGGACAGGGGCCCTCTACGAGCAGTACTTC.

The chain is built from TRBV5-4 and TRBJ2-7; D possibly corresponds to TRBD1 (5 bases). CDR1 SGHNT and CDR2 YYREEE come from the germline V gene (reference sequence). The CDR3 covers 15 residues. The V and J ends lost 0 bases and 0 bases respectively, with 10 bases between them. CDR3 region: CASSLAPGPSYEQYF. CDR3 sequence (DNA): TGTGCCAGCAGCTTGGCGCCAGGGCCCTCCTACGAGCAGTACTTC.

The rearrangement joins TRBV28 to TRBJ1-1; D is perhaps TRBD1 (6 bases). Germline V gene lookup returns CDR1 MDHEN and CDR2 SYDVKM. V lost 2 bases and J 4 bases, leaving 14 bases between the germline ends. This CDR3 has 15 amino acids. CDR3 nucleotide sequence: TGTGCCAGCAGTTTAGGGGGGGCGCGGTCCACTGAAGCTTTCTTT. Translating gives CASSLGGARSTEAFF. The variable domain in full, with the rest retrieved from reference TRBV28 and TRBJ1-1, is DVKVTQSSRYLVKRTGEKVFLECVQDMDHENMFWYRQDPGLGLRLIYFSYDVKMKEKGDIPEGYSVSREKKERFSLILESASTNQTSMYLCASSLGGARSTEAFFGQGTRLTVV.

The rearrangement links TRBV2 to TRBJ1-5; a weak D match, TRBD1 (5 bases). CDR1 is SNHLY, CDR2 FYNNEI, per germline. The V gene lost 6 bases and the J gene lost 7 bases, with 10 bases spanning the gap. The CDR3 consists of 12 residues. Here the CDR3 DNA reads TGTGCCAGCAGCGTGGACATCCAGCCCCAGCATTTT. Encoded protein: CASSVDIQPQHF.

The rearrangement links TRBV7-9 to TRBJ1-1; D is uncertain. This CDR3 has 12 residues. Germline V gene lookup returns CDR1 SEHNR and CDR2 FQNEAQ (reference sequence). Trimming stripped 5 bases from V and 3 bases from J, with 7 bases between. The CDR3 DNA is TGTGCCAGCAGCGCCATTTACACTGAAGCTTTCTTT. It specifies CASSAIYTEAFF.

The V and J genes are TRBV5-1 and TRBJ2-1, with 15 bases identical to TRBD2. In germline, CDR1 is SGHRS, CDR2 YFSETQ. There are 20 residues in the CDR3. The trim removed 0 bases at V and 6 bases at J, leaving 13 bases unmatched. The CDR3 sequence is CASSLAPGLAGGRNGNEQFF. The CDR3 DNA reads TGCGCCAGCAGCTTGGCCCCCGGACTAGCGGGGGGGCGAAATGGCAATGAGCAGTTCTTC.

Of note for this clone: This specimen includes other DNA sequences encoding the same CDR3. The rearrangement uses TRBV30 and TRBJ2-3; D is possibly TRBD1 or TRBD2 (6 bases each). CDR1 GTSNPN and CDR2 SVGIG come from the germline V gene (reference sequence). Trimming left V 0 bases short and J 0 bases short, with 13 bases between. The CDR3 totals 16 residues. The DNA of the CDR3 is TGTGCCTGGAGTGTACTCGGGGGCTCTAGCACAGATACGCAGTATTTT. The encoded protein is CAWSVLGGSSTDTQYF.